These 31 T cell receptor beta chains share one sample of origin, sequenced in a study of blood T cells in healthy people across ages. For the second PCR, which ran for 7 to 11 cycles, a sample-barcoded 5' primer and a J-beta primer mix were used. A single record per CDR3 protein comes from TCRdb applying MiXCR to the 5' RACE reads. The table records about 970,000 distinct CDR3 sequences, roughly half of them present only once. Sequencing was done on a sample of blood. These receptors originate from a woman aged 60-75 years in good health.

This clonotype was counted a few times. The chain recombines TRBV24-1 with TRBJ2-3, with 9 nucleotides matching TRBD1. Trimming at V came to 7 bases and at J to 5 bases, leaving 6 bases not matched to a gene. The length of the CDR3 is 14 residues. Looked up from germline, CDR1 is KGHDR and CDR2 is SFDVKD. CDR3 residues: CATRGTGLGDTQYF. CDR3 nucleotides: TGTGCCACCAGGGGGACAGGGCTCGGAGATACGCAGTATTTT.

The chain combines TRBV6-6 with TRBJ1-2; TRBD1 matches at 7 bases. V trimming: 6 bases; J trimming: 4 bases; junction bases outside the gene matches: 5. CDR1 is MNHNY, CDR2 SVGAGI, per germline (reference sequence). This CDR3 is built from 13 residues. The CDR3 reads CASRDRQGYGYTF. The CDR3, as DNA: TGTGCCAGCAGGGACCGACAGGGCTATGGCTACACCTTC.

This sequence joins TRBV12-3 or TRBV12-4 and TRBJ1-4, with TRBD1 as a possible D gene (5 bases). Between the trimmed V and J ends, which lost 7 bases and 2 bases, there was a span of 8 bases. The CDR3 has 13 amino acids. In DNA form, the CDR3 reads TGTGCCAGCATGGAGGGGACTAATGAAAAACTGTTTTTT. Protein: CASMEGTNEKLFF.

The genes are TRBV4-3 and TRBJ2-5; 9 bases are a match to TRBD2. Germline assignment: CDR1 LGHNA and CDR2 YSLEER. Trimming cost V 4 bases and J 0 bases; bases outside gene matches: 6. CDR3 length equals 16 residues. CDR3 in DNA: TGCGCCAGCAGCCTTCGGCGGGAGGGTTACCAAGAGACCCAGTACTTC. This codes for CASSLRREGYQETQYF.

The V call is TRBV6-5, the J call TRBJ2-5; D may be TRBD2 (5 bases). This CDR3 comprises 15 residues. The germline gives CDR1 MNHEY, CDR2 SVGAGI. V was cut by 7 bases and J by 4 bases, with 19 bases left in between. The CDR3 region has the DNA TGTGCCAGCAAAGGGCGGGCACAACGGAGAGAGACCCAGTACTTC. Amino acid sequence: CASKGRAQRRETQYF.

The rearrangement joins TRBV2 to TRBJ2-3; 12 nucleotides line up with TRBD2. Germline CDR1 is SNHLY and CDR2 is FYNNEI. V dropped 5 bases and J dropped 7; count of bases not matched to a gene: 10. The CDR3 is made up of 16 amino acids. CDR3 DNA: TGTGCCAGCAGTAGAGAAACTAGCGGGGGGCCTAATACGCAGTATTTT. Amino acid sequence: CASSRETSGGPNTQYF.

The J gene is TRBJ2-7, the V gene TRBV30; D gene uncertain. The CDR3 is made up of 13 amino acids. Germline lookup yields CDR1 GTSNPN and CDR2 SVGIG (reference sequence). V was shortened by 1 base and J by 2 bases, with 9 bases between the two germline ends. This CDR3 is CAWSGRKTYEQYF. As DNA, the CDR3 is TGTGCCTGGAGTGGGCGAAAGACCTACGAGCAGTACTTC.

In its sample, this clonotype was seen once. The rearrangement links TRBV27 to TRBJ2-7, with 10 bases that match TRBD1. Trimming took 2 bases from V and 6 from J; bases not matched to a gene: 7. The CDR3 loop spans 15 amino acids. The germline V gene has CDR1 MNHEY and CDR2 SMNVEV (reference sequence). The CDR3 region has the DNA TGTGCCAGCAGTTTAGGGGGGACAGGGGAACCCGAGCAGTACTTC. Translation gives CASSLGGTGEPEQYF.

This clonotype was detected only a few times. The chain combines TRBV29-1 with TRBJ2-7, with 8 bases identical to TRBD1. The CDR3 totals 15 residues. Germline V CDR1 and CDR2: SQVTM, ANQGSEA. The V segment lost 6 bases and the J segment 0 bases; nucleotides outside the gene matches: 10. This CDR3 reads CSVDRARQSSYEQYF. The CDR3 coding sequence is TGCAGCGTGGACAGGGCACGGCAGAGCTCCTACGAGCAGTACTTC.

The chain links TRBV11-2 to TRBJ2-7, with a weak D call TRBD1 (5 bases). The CDR3 consists of 14 residues. Germline lookup yields CDR1 SGHAT and CDR2 FQNNGV. V shed 4 bases and J shed 2 bases, with 12 bases lying between them. CDR3 residues: CASSSIDRTYEQYF. CDR3 sequence (DNA): TGTGCCAGCAGCTCAATCGACAGAACCTACGAGCAGTACTTC.

The V call is TRBV5-1, the J call TRBJ2-7, with no clear D. V shed 4 bases and J shed 5 bases, with 13 bases lying between them. Germline CDR1 SGHRS, CDR2 YFSETQ. This CDR3 region has 13 residues. CDR3 sequence: CASSVGLSDEQYF. The CDR3 DNA follows: TGCGCCAGCAGCGTAGGTTTGTCGGACGAGCAGTACTTC.

V is TRBV27 and J is TRBJ2-1, with TRBD2 identical over 8 bases. The CDR3 is 14 amino acids. Looked up from germline, CDR1 is MNHEY and CDR2 is SMNVEV (reference sequence). J was trimmed by 15 bases and V by 4 bases; bases with no gene match: 14. CDR3 sequence: CASSSTGTSSIRFF. CDR3 bases: TGTGCCAGCAGTTCGACCGGGACTAGTTCAATTCGGTTCTTC.

V is TRBV20-1 and J is TRBJ2-7; 11 positions match TRBD2. The germline V gene encodes CDR1 DFQATT and CDR2 SNEGSKA (reference sequence). The CDR3 has 16 amino acids. The trim removed 4 bases at V and 3 bases at J, leaving 11 bases unmatched. CDR3 sequence (DNA): TGCAGTGCTATGAAAACCATGGGGACTAGCGGCTACGAGCAGTACTTC. This translates into CSAMKTMGTSGYEQYF.

The chain combines TRBV21-1 with TRBJ1-5; the D call of TRBD1 is as the table states it, not checked on the DNA. TRBV21-1 is a pseudogene. This CDR3 is 19 amino acids long. In DNA, the CDR3 is TGTGCCAGCAGCACGCCCGGGCCACAAAGGAATAATAGCAATCAGCCCCAGCATTTT. Amino acid sequence: CASSTPGPQRNNSNQPQHF.

The chain combines TRBV10-3 with TRBJ1-1; D not certain. The CDR3 runs 13 residues. From germline, CDR1 is ENHRY and CDR2 SYGVKD. The V gene lost 4 bases and the J gene lost 0 bases, with 6 bases spanning the gap. CDR3 protein: CAISGFLNTEAFF. CDR3 bases: TGTGCCATCAGTGGGTTTTTGAACACTGAAGCTTTCTTT.

CDR3 nucleotide sequence: TGCAGTGCTAGAGGACAGGGCGACGATGCCTTCTCCTACGAGCAGTACTTC. It specifies CSARGQGDDAFSYEQYF. This chain uses TRBV20-1 with TRBJ2-4, with 7 bases identical to TRBD1. The assigned J gene may be wrong: the sequence end matches TRBJ2-7 better. The CDR3 consists of 17 residues. In germline, CDR1 is DFQATT, CDR2 SNEGSKA (reference sequence).

This clonotype was counted once. J is TRBJ2-3 and V is TRBV4-1; 7 bases map to TRBD1. Looked up from germline, CDR1 is MGHRA and CDR2 is YSYEKL. The CDR3 totals 18 residues. J gave up 2 bases and V 6 bases, and 17 bases lay outside the gene matches. The CDR3 DNA reads as TGCGCCAGCAGTAGAAAACCTACAGGGGACGAGTCCACAGATACGCAGTATTTT. Its protein is CASSRKPTGDESTDTQYF.

This clonotype was detected only a few times. This chain links TRBV12-3 or TRBV12-4 with TRBJ1-2; 9 bases align to TRBD1. This CDR3 is 15 amino acids long. Unmatched junction bases numbered 10, after V lost 7 bases and J lost 4 bases. The CDR3 nucleotides are TGTGCCAGCACCCTACGGGGACAGGGATTCTATGGCTACACCTTC. Translated: CASTLRGQGFYGYTF.

The genes are TRBV7-9 and TRBJ1-2; D might be TRBD1 (6 bases). The CDR3 is made up of 15 amino acids. Germline V gene sequence: CDR1 SEHNR, CDR2 FQNEAQ (reference sequence). The V end lost 0 bases, the J end lost 4 bases, and 12 bases lay between the germline ends. The CDR3 here is CASSLAGAGSYGYTF. Here the CDR3 DNA reads TGTGCCAGCAGCTTAGCGGGGGCAGGGAGCTATGGCTACACCTTC.

In nucleotides, the CDR3 is TGCGCCAGCAGCCCTCATCGGGGAGAGCAGTTCTTC. Amino acids: CASSPHRGEQFF. The chain uses TRBV10-2 and TRBJ2-1; tentative D call: TRBD2 (5 bases). CDR1 and CDR2 from the germline V gene are WSHSY and SAAADI. The V and J ends lost 6 bases and 10 bases respectively, with 13 bases between them. CDR3 length: 12 amino acids.

The chain joins TRBV29-1 to TRBJ2-1; 7 positions agree with TRBD2. The CDR3 length is 15 residues. Trimming at V came to 4 bases and at J to 4 bases, leaving 10 bases not matched to a gene. Germline lookup yields CDR1 SQVTM and CDR2 ANQGSEA. CDR3 sequence reads: CSVGGGGRIYNEQFF. The CDR3 coding sequence is TGCAGCGTTGGGGGCGGGGGACGGATATACAATGAGCAGTTCTTC.

V is TRBV20-1 and J is TRBJ2-5, with unresolved D. Germline lookup yields CDR1 DFQATT and CDR2 SNEGSKA (reference sequence). Trimming took 0 bases from V and 4 from J, leaving 9 bases between them. The CDR3 runs to 13 residues. CDR3 sequence: CSAREGFGETQYF. CDR3 nucleotides: TGCAGTGCTAGAGAAGGGTTTGGAGAGACCCAGTACTTC.

This clonotype came up a few times. A much larger clone differs by one base, so this may be a read error. The chain combines TRBV20-1 with TRBJ2-7, with D perhaps matching TRBD2 (5 bases). Per the germline V gene, CDR1 is DFQATT and CDR2 is SNEGSKA (reference sequence). The CDR3 runs 14 residues. V lost 2 bases and J lost 7, with 18 bases in between. CDR3: CSARRISGDDEQYF. DNA of the CDR3: TGCAGTGCTAGAAGAATCAGCGGAGACGATGAGCAGTACTTC.

This clonotype occurred a few times. The chain employs TRBV28 and TRBJ2-3; perhaps D is TRBD1 or TRBD2 (5 bases each). Trimming took off 2 bases at V and 6 bases at J, with 24 bases between the two ends. There are 18 residues in the CDR3. Germline V gene sequence: CDR1 MDHEN, CDR2 SYDVKM. In DNA form, the CDR3 reads TGTGCCAGCAGTTTAAGTTATAGGGGAGCAGGGTTGCTGGATACGCAGTATTTT. This codes for CASSLSYRGAGLLDTQYF.

CDR3 bases: TGCGCCAGCAGCCATCCGGGTCTCCCGCCCCAGCATTTT. It yields the protein CASSHPGLPPQHF. This rearrangement joins TRBV4-3 to TRBJ1-5; no firm D call. The CDR3 runs to 13 residues. V lost 3 bases to trimming and J lost 9 bases, with 12 bases between them. The germline gives CDR1 LGHNA, CDR2 YSLEER.

The chain uses TRBV7-2 and TRBJ1-5, with D hard to call. The CDR3 extends over 13 amino acids. V shed 5 bases and J shed 5 bases, with 10 bases lying between them. The V gene's germline CDR1 is SGHTA and CDR2 FQGNSA. The CDR3 nucleotides are TGTGCCAGCAGCCCGTCGGGAGATCAGCCCCAGCATTTT. It is translated as CASSPSGDQPQHF.

With regard to this clonotype: The junction shows a germline mismatch at one end, possibly a read error. The rearrangement uses TRBV4-1 and TRBJ2-5; D perhaps matches TRBD1 (5 bases). The length of the CDR3 is 16 residues. Looked up from germline, CDR1 is MGHRA and CDR2 is YSYEKL. Here the CDR3 DNA reads TGCGCCAGCAGCTTATCAGGGTTTACCTCCAAAAACATTCAGCACTTC. Amino acids: CASSLSGFTSKNIQHF.

V and J are TRBV11-2 and TRBJ2-5; D is possibly TRBD1 or TRBD2 (5 bases each). The J call may be in error: the DNA end matches TRBJ2-7 better. Germline lookup yields CDR1 SGHAT and CDR2 FQNNGV. CDR3 length: 15 amino acids. The CDR3 protein is CASSPIKGPYYEQYF. In nucleotides, the CDR3 is TGTGCCAGCAGCCCGATTAAGGGACCGTATTACGAGCAGTACTTC.

The chain links TRBV20-1 to TRBJ2-7; 9 positions agree with TRBD2. The trim removed 3 bases at V and 3 bases at J, leaving 3 bases unmatched. The V gene's germline CDR1 is DFQATT and CDR2 SNEGSKA (reference sequence). The CDR3 spans 13 residues. CDR3 loop: CSASLAGNYEQYF. CDR3 sequence (DNA): TGCAGTGCTAGCCTAGCGGGGAACTACGAGCAGTACTTC.

This clonotype was seen only a few times. The chain is built from TRBV20-1 and TRBJ2-7; maybe TRBD2 (5 bases). The CDR3 has 15 amino acids. The germline V and J ends were trimmed by 6 bases and 2 bases, with 20 bases remaining between them. Germline assignment: CDR1 DFQATT and CDR2 SNEGSKA (reference sequence). CDR3 coding DNA: TGCAGTGCCCGAGACGGTGGAGGAATTACCTACGAGCAGTACTTC. Amino acids: CSARDGGGITYEQYF.

The chain combines TRBV7-9 with TRBJ2-7, with 14 bases matching TRBD2. The better agreement between TRBJ2-5 and the DNA end casts doubt on the J call. Germline-derived CDR1 and CDR2 are SEHNR and FQNEAQ (reference sequence). This CDR3 region has 17 residues. CDR3 amino acids: CASSFAGTSGGGETQYF. CDR3 DNA: TGTGCCAGCAGCTTCGCCGGGACTAGCGGGGGAGGAGAGACCCAGTACTTC.